What follows is one TCR beta chain and its context. Its antigen is as yet unknown. Version v3.0 of the immunoSEQ assay ran at survey level. TCRdb keeps only in-frame clones here, not all; method: immunoSEQ multiplex PCR. The sample has about 24,000 clones, roughly four fifths seen once; the top ten hold 20% to 30%. These data come from a study of long-term antiretroviral therapy in people with HIV. Study observations and caveats: The range of CDR3 lengths in HIV repertoires proved narrower than that found in controls. Post-ART samples showed increased diversity that remained below transplant donor control levels.

Every HIV-positive participant received treatment in the United States. Until DNA extraction, the samples held between about 0.9-11 million cryopreserved PBMC. V lost 0 bases to trimming and J lost 6 bases, with 15 bases between them. Germline CDR1 reads SGHNT; CDR2 reads YYREEE (reference sequence). This CDR3 contains 15 residues. This chain links TRBV5-4 with TRBJ1-1; a weak D match, TRBD1 (5 bases). This TCR derives from a man aged 50 or older with HIV. This specimen consisted of unsorted PBMCs, obtained 0.4 years after starting antiretroviral therapy. The DNA for the CDR3 is TGTGCCAGCAGCTTGGGGGGCGCGGGGGGAGCTGAAGCTTTCTTT. It is translated as CASSLGGAGGAEAFF.